The clone carrying this T cell receptor (beta chain) has more than one count but fewer than ten. The antigen is not known. This record comes from a study of regulatory T cells in long-lasting Graves disease. Study observations and caveats: The TCR repertoire of persistent Graves' patients was less diverse than that of newly diagnosed ones.

Specified time point: persistent/refractory GD, antithyroid drugs over 5 years with positive TRAb. Extracted RNA from PBMCs served as the source of the TCR library. V was shortened by 6 bases and J by 7 bases, with 19 bases between the two germline ends. CDR1 is SGHAT and CDR2 is FQNNGV in the germline V gene. This CDR3 comprises 16 residues. For TCR beta, libraries came from iRepertoire HTBI primers and Arm-PCR of CDR3 regions. TCRdb recomputed calls from the multiplex PCR reads with MiXCR, one row per CDR3 protein. This sample has about 470,000 distinct CDR3 sequences; roughly 20% occur once, and the top ten carry approximately 8%.

This chain connects TRBV11-2 to TRBJ1-6; D unresolved. This TCR was recovered from a female donor with Graves disease. The starting material was peripheral blood mononuclear cells (PBMCs), obtained when the disease was refractory, from a patient treated with antithyroid drugs. The CDR3 coding sequence is TGTGCCAGCAGGATTCCTGGTAGGGCCTCCAATTCACCCCTCCACTTT. It codes for CASRIPGRASNSPLHF. The complete variable domain, with remaining parts taken from reference TRBV11-2 and TRBJ1-6, reads EAGVAQSPRYKIIEKRQSVAFWCNPISGHATLYWYQQILGQGPKLLIQFQNNGVVDDSQLPKDRFSAERLKGVDSTLKIQPAKLEDSAVYLCASRIPGRASNSPLHFGNGTRLTVT.